The present entry profiles one TCR beta chain with its context. The data stem from a study of blood T cell repertoires in COVID-19. Clones were sequenced by immunoSEQ multiplex PCR, and TCRdb holds only the in-frame ones, with some missing. The table has around 17,000 clones, more than 75% seen once. V lost 5 bases, J lost 1 base, and 5 bases lay in between. CDR3 length equals 12 residues. This TCR was sampled from a man aged 55 to 69 with active COVID-19. Sequencing input: peripheral blood. The chain is built from TRBV12-3 or TRBV12-4 and TRBJ1-1; no clear D. The CDR3: CASSRGNTEAFF. In DNA form, the CDR3 reads TGTGCCAGCAGTCGCGGGAACACTGAAGCTTTCTTT.